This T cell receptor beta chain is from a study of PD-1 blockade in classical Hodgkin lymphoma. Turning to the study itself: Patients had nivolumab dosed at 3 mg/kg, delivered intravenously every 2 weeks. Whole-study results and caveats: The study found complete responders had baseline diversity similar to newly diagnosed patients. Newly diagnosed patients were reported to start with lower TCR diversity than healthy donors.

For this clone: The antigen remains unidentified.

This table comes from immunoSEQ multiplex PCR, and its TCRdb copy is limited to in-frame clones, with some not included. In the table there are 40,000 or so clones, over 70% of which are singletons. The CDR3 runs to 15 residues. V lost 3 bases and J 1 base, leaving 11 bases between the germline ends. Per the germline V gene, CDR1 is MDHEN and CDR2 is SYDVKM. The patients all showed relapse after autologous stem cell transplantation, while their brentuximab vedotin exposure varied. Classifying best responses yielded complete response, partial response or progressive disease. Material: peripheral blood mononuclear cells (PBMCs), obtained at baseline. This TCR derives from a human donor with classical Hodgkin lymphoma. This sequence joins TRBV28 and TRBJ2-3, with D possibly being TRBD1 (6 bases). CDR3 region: CASSLGTRRTDTQYF. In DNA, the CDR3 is TGTGCCAGCAGTTTGGGGACACGTCGCACAGATACGCAGTATTTT.